This record covers a single TCR beta chain. The germline CDR1 and CDR2 sequences are GTSNPN and SVGIG (reference sequence). The germline V and J ends were trimmed by 0 bases and 3 bases, with 5 bases remaining between them. The CDR3 contains 12 residues. The source of the sample is a study of cytomegalovirus exposure and HLA in healthy donors. PCR employed 60 Vbeta and 13 Jbeta primers. TCRdb keeps only in-frame clones here, not all; method: immunoSEQ multiplex PCR. The table includes about 180,000 clones, roughly 80% detected once. The rearrangement uses TRBV30 and TRBJ1-2; unclear D gene. The sample comprised PBMCs. The receptor comes from a man younger than 40 in good health and CMV-seronegative. The CDR3 coding sequence is TGTGCCTGGAGTGTAAGCGACTATGGCTACACCTTC. Translating gives CAWSVSDYGYTF.